The 10 T cell receptor beta chains below were found in one sample sequenced in a study of vaccination effects on CD4 cells after COVID-19. Isolating CD4+ T cells followed ten to eleven days of culture. Sequenced by immunoSEQ multiplex PCR; TCRdb stores in-frame clones only, minus some. Of 50,000 to 70,000 clones listed, 72% were seen once; the top ten hold around 25%. These TCRs' antigens remain unknown. Source: CD4+ T cells from PBMCs cultured without peptide, taken before COVID-19 vaccination. The source is a human donor who had a prior SARS-CoV-2 infection.

This clone was detected once. This chain connects TRBV9 to TRBJ2-7, with D possibly being TRBD2 (6 bases). V shed 4 bases and J shed 4 bases, with 21 bases lying between them. CDR1 and CDR2 (germline): SGDLS, YYNGEE. The CDR3 runs 16 residues. The CDR3 protein is CASSSAGGLQRYEQYF. In nucleotides, the CDR3 is TGTGCCAGCAGCTCGGCCGGGGGACTCCAAAGATACGAGCAGTACTTC.

The rearrangement uses TRBV5-4 and TRBJ2-5, with 7 nucleotides matching TRBD2. Germline V lookup: CDR1 SGHNT, CDR2 YYREEE (reference sequence). V lost 0 bases to trimming and J lost 1 base; unmatched junction nucleotides: 0. The CDR3 loop spans 14 amino acids. The CDR3 loop is CASSLGLAQETQYF. In DNA form, the CDR3 reads TGTGCCAGCAGCTTGGGACTAGCCCAAGAGACCCAGTACTTC.

CDR3 bases: TGTGCCAGCAGCTGGCAGGGAGGTTACTACAATGAGCAGTTCTTC. Protein sequence: CASSWQGGYYNEQFF. The rearrangement uses TRBV7-3 and TRBJ2-1; a weak D match, TRBD2 (6 bases). CDR1 and CDR2 from the germline V gene are SGHTA and FQGTGA. This CDR3 is built from 15 residues. V gave up 4 bases and J gave up 3 bases, with 13 bases separating them.

The chain is built from TRBV4-1 and TRBJ2-5; perhaps TRBD2 as D (7 bases). The V and J ends lost 0 bases and 2 bases respectively, with 16 bases between them. Germline V gene data show CDR1 as MGHRA and CDR2 as YSYEKL. There are 17 residues in the CDR3. The CDR3 loop reads CASSQELRGGGQETQYF. The CDR3 DNA sequence: TGCGCCAGCAGCCAAGAATTAAGGGGAGGGGGGCAAGAGACCCAGTACTTC.

In this sample, this clone turned up once. The rearrangement uses TRBV3-1 (or the pseudogene TRBV3-2) and TRBJ2-1; 11 nucleotides agree with TRBD2. Germline V gives CDR1 LGHDT, CDR2 YNNKEL (reference sequence). The CDR3 spans 18 residues. V trimming: 4 bases; J trimming: 5 bases; junction bases outside the gene matches: 13. The CDR3 sequence is CASSLRTSGFGRDNEQFF. The CDR3 nucleotides read TGTGCCAGCAGCCTCCGGACTAGCGGGTTCGGGAGGGACAATGAGCAGTTCTTC.

Only a few counts were recorded for this clone. The rearrangement links TRBV11-1 to TRBJ2-1; tentative D call: TRBD1 (6 bases). Germline V CDR1 and CDR2: SGHAT, FQDESV (reference sequence). This CDR3 is built from 15 residues. V was clipped by 5 bases and J by 2 bases, with 13 bases between them. This chain's CDR3 is CASSQDRLTYNEQFF. Here the CDR3 DNA reads TGTGCCAGCAGCCAAGACAGGCTTACCTACAATGAGCAGTTCTTC.

V gene TRBV7-2 combines with J gene TRBJ2-7; TRBD2 is a possible D gene (5 bases). V lost 2 bases and J lost 0, with 8 bases in between. The CDR3 contains 14 residues. Germline assignment: CDR1 SGHTA and CDR2 FQGNSA. This CDR3 is CASSLSGNSYEQYF. CDR3 DNA: TGTGCCAGCAGCTTATCCGGGAACTCCTACGAGCAGTACTTC.

This chain connects TRBV7-9 to TRBJ1-4; possibly TRBD1 for D (5 bases). The germline gives CDR1 SEHNR, CDR2 FQNEAQ (reference sequence). This CDR3 spans 13 amino acids. Trimming removed 5 bases from V and 8 bases from J, with 12 bases in between. The CDR3 loop is CASSPRAGEKLFF. The CDR3 DNA is TGTGCCAGCAGCCCCAGGGCGGGGGAAAAACTGTTTTTT.

The chain carries TRBV5-4 and TRBJ2-1; TRBD2 agrees at 14 bases. Germline-derived CDR1 and CDR2 are SGHNT and YYREEE (reference sequence). The CDR3 consists of 15 residues. J gave up 10 bases and V 3 bases, and 6 bases lay outside the gene matches. CDR3 in amino acids: CASSSSGTSGREQFF. As DNA, the CDR3 is TGTGCCAGCAGCTCATCCGGGACTAGCGGGAGAGAGCAGTTCTTC.

The V call is TRBV4-3, the J call TRBJ2-4; 11 bases line up with TRBD2. V shed 0 bases, J shed 2 bases, and the junction held 3 bases outside the gene matches. The CDR3 consists of 17 residues. The germline gives CDR1 LGHNA, CDR2 YSLEER. DNA for the CDR3: TGCGCCAGCAGCCAAGAGGGACTAGCGGATACCAAAAACATTCAGTACTTC. It translates to CASSQEGLADTKNIQYF.